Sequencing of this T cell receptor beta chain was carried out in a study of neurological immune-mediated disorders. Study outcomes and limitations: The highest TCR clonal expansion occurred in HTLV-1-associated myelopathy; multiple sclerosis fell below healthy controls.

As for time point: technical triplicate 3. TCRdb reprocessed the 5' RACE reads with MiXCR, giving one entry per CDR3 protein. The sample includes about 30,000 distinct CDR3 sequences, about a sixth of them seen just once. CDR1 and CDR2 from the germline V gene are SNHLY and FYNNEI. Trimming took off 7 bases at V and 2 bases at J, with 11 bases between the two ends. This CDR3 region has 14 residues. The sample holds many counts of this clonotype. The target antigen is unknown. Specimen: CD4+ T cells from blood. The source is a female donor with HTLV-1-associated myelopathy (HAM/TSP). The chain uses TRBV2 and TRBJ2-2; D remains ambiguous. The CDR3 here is CASTPRINTGELFF. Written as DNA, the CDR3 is TGTGCCAGCACCCCCCGGATAAACACCGGGGAGCTGTTTTTT.